This TCR beta chain was profiled in a study of cytomegalovirus exposure and HLA in healthy donors. Overall study findings and caveats: According to the study, around 180 TCR beta chains were cytomegalovirus-associated. As a later analysis showed, a missense DCLRE1C variant was linked to trimming of TCR beta V- and J-genes.

This clone was counted a few times. No antigen is known for it. PCR was performed using 60 Vbeta and 13 Jbeta primers. Repertoires were generated with immunoSEQ multiplex PCR, while TCRdb's copy carries only in-frame clones and drops some. The table records under 100,000 clones, about 9.4% of them present only once. The CDR3 sequence is 12 residues long. Germline lookup yields CDR1 MNHEY and CDR2 SMNVEV (reference sequence). V was clipped by 3 bases and J by 13 bases, with 10 bases between them. The chain is built from TRBV27 and TRBJ1-6, with D uncertain. Source material: PBMCs. The clonotype was recovered from a man in his 60s in good health and CMV-seropositive. The CDR3 spells CASSFLRAPLHF. The CDR3 region has the DNA TGTGCCAGCAGTTTCTTGAGGGCTCCCCTCCACTTT.